The next 16 T cell receptor beta chains were all read from a single sample in a study of blood T cells in healthy people across ages. For the second PCR, which ran for about 6 to 11 cycles, a sample-barcoded 5' primer and a J-beta primer mix were used. Using its own MiXCR run on the 5' RACE reads, TCRdb lists one record per CDR3 protein. The profile shows about 1,600,000 distinct CDR3 sequences, 42% of them singletons. The sample taken for sequencing was blood. These receptors came from a woman under 30 in good health.

This clonotype was detected a few times. Here the CDR3 DNA reads TGCGCCAGCAGCCTCTGGACAGGGGGCGCAAACACCGGGGAGCTGTTTTTT. It yields the protein CASSLWTGGANTGELFF. The chain is built from TRBV4-1 and TRBJ2-2; the match to TRBD1 covers 11 bases. The CDR3 spans 17 residues. The germline V gene encodes CDR1 MGHRA and CDR2 YSYEKL. V was pared by 4 bases and J by 2 bases, with 6 bases of the junction left unmatched.

The rearrangement links TRBV5-1 to TRBJ2-4; the match to TRBD1 covers 8 bases. The V gene's germline CDR1 is SGHRS and CDR2 YFSETQ. Unmatched junction bases numbered 12, after V lost 4 bases and J lost 6 bases. The CDR3 extends over 16 amino acids. In DNA, the CDR3 is TGCGCCAGCAGCCCTACCGGACAGGGAGTGGGAAACATTCAGTACTTC. Its translation is CASSPTGQGVGNIQYF.

The genes are TRBV10-3 and TRBJ1-2; possibly TRBD1 for D (6 bases). The CDR3 contains 14 residues. Germline CDR1 ENHRY, CDR2 SYGVKD. V was shortened by 2 bases and J by 5 bases, with 12 bases between the two germline ends. CDR3 DNA: TGTGCCATCAGTGAGGGCGCACAGGGTTATGGCTACACCTTC. It translates to CAISEGAQGYGYTF.

The chain carries TRBV29-1 and TRBJ2-7; D might be TRBD2 (6 bases). The closer fit of TRBJ2-5 to the DNA end suggests the J call may be wrong. The length of the CDR3 is 13 residues. Germline V gene sequence: CDR1 SQVTM, CDR2 ANQGSEA. The DNA of the CDR3 is TGCAGCGCCGCTCACGGCAGCGGGGAGACCCAGTACTTC. It encodes CSAAHGSGETQYF.

This clonotype was counted between two and nine times. This chain joins TRBV29-1 and TRBJ2-5; 10 bases are shared with TRBD2. This CDR3 region has 15 residues. The trim removed 8 bases at V and 2 bases at J, leaving 11 bases unmatched. Germline CDR1 is SQVTM and CDR2 is ANQGSEA. In nucleotides, the CDR3 is TGCAGCTCATCCCCCCCGACTAGCGGGCAAGAGACCCAGTACTTC. It yields the protein CSSSPPTSGQETQYF.

A note on this clonotype: A junction boundary mismatches the germline segment, possibly from a read error. J is TRBJ1-4 and V is TRBV5-1; D gene ambiguous. CDR3 size: 14 residues. CDR1 is SGHRS, CDR2 YFSETQ, per germline. The CDR3 region has the DNA TGCGCCAGCAGTTTGGAGTCGGGGAATGAAAAACTGTTTTTT. Its translation is CASSLESGNEKLFF.

This rearrangement joins TRBV5-5 to TRBJ1-2; D is ambiguous. The CDR3 is 15 residues long. Germline loops: CDR1 SGHKS, CDR2 YYEKEE (reference sequence). Between the trimmed V and J ends, which lost 0 bases and 2 bases, there was a span of 11 bases. The CDR3 protein is CASSLATEPNYGYTF. Written as DNA, the CDR3 is TGTGCCAGCAGCTTGGCTACCGAGCCCAACTATGGCTACACCTTC.

This clonotype was detected a few times. V and J are TRBV27 and TRBJ2-5; 9 nucleotides align to TRBD1. After removal of 7 bases from V and 3 bases from J, the junction contained 3 bases not matched to a gene. The CDR3 totals 13 residues. Germline CDR1 is MNHEY and CDR2 is SMNVEV (reference sequence). This chain's CDR3 is CASTGDREETQYF. CDR3 coding DNA: TGTGCCAGCACAGGGGACAGGGAAGAGACCCAGTACTTC.

In DNA form, the CDR3 reads TGCGCCAGCAGCTCCAGGGGGGCGGGAGTTACGGACGAGCAGTACTTC. This encodes CASSSRGAGVTDEQYF. V usage is TRBV5-1 and J usage is TRBJ2-4, with D possibly being TRBD1 or TRBD2 (7 bases each). The DNA end lines up better with TRBJ2-7; the J call may be wrong. The CDR3 is 16 amino acids. Germline-derived CDR1 and CDR2 are SGHRS and YFSETQ.

This clonotype showed up just a few times. CDR3 coding DNA: TGTGCCAGCAGCACCGGGGCCTCCTACAATGAGCAGTACTTC. Translated, it gives CASSTGASYNEQYF. The rearrangement uses TRBV2 and TRBJ2-1; D could derive from TRBD1 or TRBD2 (5 bases each). The J call may not be correct, given that the DNA end is closer to TRBJ2-7. Germline lookup yields CDR1 SNHLY and CDR2 FYNNEI. The CDR3 runs 14 residues.

The chain joins TRBV7-9 to TRBJ2-7; D is unresolved. CDR1 SEHNR and CDR2 FQNEAQ come from the germline V gene (reference sequence). The CDR3 consists of 11 residues. Trimming took 3 bases from V and 5 from J, leaving 5 bases between them. CDR3 nucleotide sequence: TGTGCCAGCAGCTTTGCCCACGAGCAGTACTTC. It specifies CASSFAHEQYF. The full variable domain, rest sourced from reference TRBV7-9 and TRBJ2-7, is DTGVSQNPRHKITKRGQNVTFRCDPISEHNRLYWYRQTLGQGPEFLTYFQNEAQLEKSRLLSDRFSAERPKGSFSTLEIQRTEQGDSAMYLCASSFAHEQYFGPGTRLTVT.

Here the CDR3 reads CASSEIPGLVAPSTDTQYF. Written as DNA, the CDR3 is TGTGCCAGCAGTGAAATCCCCGGACTGGTAGCCCCTAGCACAGATACGCAGTATTTT. V gene TRBV2 combines with J gene TRBJ2-3, with a tentative D call TRBD2 (5 bases). The CDR3 is 19 residues long. The germline gives CDR1 SNHLY, CDR2 FYNNEI. Trimming removed 2 bases at V and 0 bases at J, with 21 bases between.

The V and J genes are TRBV9 and TRBJ2-3, with D tentatively TRBD2 (7 bases). V lost 0 bases and J lost 7, with 15 bases in between. This CDR3 comprises 15 residues. Germline loops: CDR1 SGDLS, CDR2 YYNGEE. CDR3 amino acids: CASSVEVGGRYTQYF. The CDR3 DNA reads as TGTGCCAGCAGCGTAGAAGTGGGGGGGCGCTATACGCAGTATTTT. The full variable domain, its missing parts supplied by reference TRBV9 and TRBJ2-3, is DSGVTQTPKHLITATGQRVTLRCSPRSGDLSVYWYQQSLDQGLQFLIQYYNGEERAKGNILERFSAQQFPDLHSELNLSSLELGDSALYFCASSVEVGGRYTQYFGPGTRLTVL.

The CDR3 spells CASSLPGQGEPNEKLFF. The CDR3 nucleotides read TGCGCCAGCAGTTTACCGGGGCAGGGGGAACCTAATGAAAAACTGTTTTTT. The J gene is TRBJ1-4, the V gene TRBV10-2; TRBD1 matches 7 bases. Germline trimming cut 5 bases from V and 3 bases from J; bases unmatched to any gene: 12. The CDR3 has 17 residues. Looked up from germline, CDR1 is WSHSY and CDR2 is SAAADI.

The J gene is TRBJ1-2, the V gene TRBV4-1, with TRBD1 as a possible D gene (5 bases). Germline V lookup: CDR1 MGHRA, CDR2 YSYEKL. CDR3 length: 13 residues. Trimming left V 4 bases short and J 12 bases short, with 18 bases between. DNA of the CDR3: TGCGCCAGCAGCCCCCCGAATTCAGGGACTCACACCTTC. It specifies CASSPPNSGTHTF.

V usage is TRBV5-4 and J usage is TRBJ2-4, with 7 bases matching TRBD2. CDR3 length: 17 amino acids. Germline lookup yields CDR1 SGHNT and CDR2 YYREEE (reference sequence). V trimming: 4 bases; J trimming: 1 base; junction bases outside the gene matches: 11. CDR3 DNA: TGTGCCAGCAGCACGGAGGGCGGGAGCTCGGCCAAAAACATTCAGTACTTC. It yields the protein CASSTEGGSSAKNIQYF.